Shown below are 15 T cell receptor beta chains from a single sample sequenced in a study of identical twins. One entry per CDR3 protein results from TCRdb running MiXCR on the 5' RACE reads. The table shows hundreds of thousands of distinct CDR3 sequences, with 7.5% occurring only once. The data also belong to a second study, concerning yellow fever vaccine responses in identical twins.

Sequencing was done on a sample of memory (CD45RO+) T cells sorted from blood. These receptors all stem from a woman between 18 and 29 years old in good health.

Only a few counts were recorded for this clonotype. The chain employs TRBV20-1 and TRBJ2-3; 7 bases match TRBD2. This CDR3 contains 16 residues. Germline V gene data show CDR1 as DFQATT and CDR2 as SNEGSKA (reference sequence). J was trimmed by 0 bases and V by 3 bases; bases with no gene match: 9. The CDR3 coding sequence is TGCAGTGCTAGTCGGGGGGAACTTACTAGCACAGATACGCAGTATTTT. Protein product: CSASRGELTSTDTQYF.

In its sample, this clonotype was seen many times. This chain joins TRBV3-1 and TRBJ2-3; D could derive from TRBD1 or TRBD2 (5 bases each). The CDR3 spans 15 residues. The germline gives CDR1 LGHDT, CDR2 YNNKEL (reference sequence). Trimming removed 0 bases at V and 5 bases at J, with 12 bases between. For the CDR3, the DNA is TGTGCCAGCAGCCAAGATTGGGACGGCCGAGATACGCAGTATTTT. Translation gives CASSQDWDGRDTQYF.

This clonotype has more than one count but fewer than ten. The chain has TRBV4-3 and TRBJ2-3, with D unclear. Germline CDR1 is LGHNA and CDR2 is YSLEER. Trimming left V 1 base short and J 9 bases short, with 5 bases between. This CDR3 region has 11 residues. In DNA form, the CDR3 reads TGCGCCAGCAGCCAAGGGAAAACGCAGTATTTT. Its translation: CASSQGKTQYF.

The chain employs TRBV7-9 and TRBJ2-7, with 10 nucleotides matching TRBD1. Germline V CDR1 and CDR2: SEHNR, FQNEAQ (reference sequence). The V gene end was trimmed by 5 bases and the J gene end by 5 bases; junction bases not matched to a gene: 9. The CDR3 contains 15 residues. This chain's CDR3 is CASSPYRDRGHEQYF. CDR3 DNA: TGTGCCAGCAGCCCGTACCGGGACAGGGGTCACGAGCAGTACTTC.

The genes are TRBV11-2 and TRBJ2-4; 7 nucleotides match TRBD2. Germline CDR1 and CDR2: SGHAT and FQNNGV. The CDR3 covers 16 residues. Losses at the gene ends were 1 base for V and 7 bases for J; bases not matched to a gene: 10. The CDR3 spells CASSLGTRGRGNIQYF. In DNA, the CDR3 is TGTGCCAGCAGCTTAGGGACTAGGGGACGGGGGAACATTCAGTACTTC.

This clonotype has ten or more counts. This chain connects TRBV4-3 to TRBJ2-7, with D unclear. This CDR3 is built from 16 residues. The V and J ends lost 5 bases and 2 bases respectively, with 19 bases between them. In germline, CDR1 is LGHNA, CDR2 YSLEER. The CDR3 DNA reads TGCGCCAGCAGCTCAAGCAGTACGGGCCCCACCTACGAGCAGTACTTC. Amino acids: CASSSSSTGPTYEQYF.

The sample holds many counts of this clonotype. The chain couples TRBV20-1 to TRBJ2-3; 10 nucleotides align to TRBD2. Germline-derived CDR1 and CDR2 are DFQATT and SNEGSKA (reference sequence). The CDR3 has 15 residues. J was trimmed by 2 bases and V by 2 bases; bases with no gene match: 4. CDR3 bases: TGCAGTGCTAGACTAGCGGGAGACTCCACAGATACGCAGTATTTT. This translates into CSARLAGDSTDTQYF.

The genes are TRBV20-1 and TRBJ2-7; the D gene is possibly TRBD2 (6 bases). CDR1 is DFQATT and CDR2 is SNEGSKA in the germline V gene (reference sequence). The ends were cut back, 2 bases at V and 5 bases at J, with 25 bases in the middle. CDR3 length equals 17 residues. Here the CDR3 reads CSARRRGRVHDGDEQYF. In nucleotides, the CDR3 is TGCAGTGCTAGACGGAGGGGCCGGGTCCACGACGGCGACGAGCAGTACTTC.

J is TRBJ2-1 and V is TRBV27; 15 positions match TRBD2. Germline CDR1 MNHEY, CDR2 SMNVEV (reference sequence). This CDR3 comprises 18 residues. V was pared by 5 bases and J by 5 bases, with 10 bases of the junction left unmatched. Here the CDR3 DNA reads TGTGCCAGCAGTCAGGGACTAGCGGGAGGTTCGGTAAACAATGAGCAGTTCTTC. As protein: CASSQGLAGGSVNNEQFF.

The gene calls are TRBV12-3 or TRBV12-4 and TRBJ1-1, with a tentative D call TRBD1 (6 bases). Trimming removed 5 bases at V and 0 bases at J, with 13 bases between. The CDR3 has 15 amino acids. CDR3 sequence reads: CASSEGQLMNTEAFF. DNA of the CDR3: TGTGCCAGCAGTGAAGGACAGCTGATGAACACTGAAGCTTTCTTT.

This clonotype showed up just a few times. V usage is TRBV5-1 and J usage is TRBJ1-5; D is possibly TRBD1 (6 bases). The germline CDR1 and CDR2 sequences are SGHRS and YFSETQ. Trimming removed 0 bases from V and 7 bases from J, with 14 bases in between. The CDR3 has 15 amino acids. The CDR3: CASSLAGGGRQPQHF. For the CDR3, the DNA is TGCGCCAGCAGCTTGGCAGGTGGGGGCCGGCAGCCCCAGCATTTT.

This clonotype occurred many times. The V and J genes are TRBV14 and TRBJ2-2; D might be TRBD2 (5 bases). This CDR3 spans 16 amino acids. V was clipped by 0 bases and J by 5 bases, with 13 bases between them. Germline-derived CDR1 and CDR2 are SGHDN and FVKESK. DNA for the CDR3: TGTGCCAGCAGCCAAGATTTCGGGGTTTATACCGGGGAGCTGTTTTTT. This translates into CASSQDFGVYTGELFF.

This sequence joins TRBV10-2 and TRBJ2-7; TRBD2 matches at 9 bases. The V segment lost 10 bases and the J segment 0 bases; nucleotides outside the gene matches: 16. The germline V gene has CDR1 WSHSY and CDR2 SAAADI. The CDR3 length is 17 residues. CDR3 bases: TGCGCCACCCAGAAGGGTCCGAGCGGGAGGAACTCCTACGAGCAGTACTTC. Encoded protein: CATQKGPSGRNSYEQYF.

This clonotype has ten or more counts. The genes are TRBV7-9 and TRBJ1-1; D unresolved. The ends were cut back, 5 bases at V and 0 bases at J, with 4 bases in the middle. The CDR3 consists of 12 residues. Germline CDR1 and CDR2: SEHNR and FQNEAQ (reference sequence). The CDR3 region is CASSLLNTEAFF. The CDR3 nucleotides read TGTGCCAGCAGCCTGCTGAACACTGAAGCTTTCTTT.

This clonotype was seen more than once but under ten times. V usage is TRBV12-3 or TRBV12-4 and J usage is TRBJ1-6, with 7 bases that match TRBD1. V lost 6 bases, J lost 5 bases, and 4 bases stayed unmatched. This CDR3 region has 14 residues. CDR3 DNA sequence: TGTGCCAGCAGGGAAACAGGGGATAATTCACCCCTCCACTTT. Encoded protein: CASRETGDNSPLHF.